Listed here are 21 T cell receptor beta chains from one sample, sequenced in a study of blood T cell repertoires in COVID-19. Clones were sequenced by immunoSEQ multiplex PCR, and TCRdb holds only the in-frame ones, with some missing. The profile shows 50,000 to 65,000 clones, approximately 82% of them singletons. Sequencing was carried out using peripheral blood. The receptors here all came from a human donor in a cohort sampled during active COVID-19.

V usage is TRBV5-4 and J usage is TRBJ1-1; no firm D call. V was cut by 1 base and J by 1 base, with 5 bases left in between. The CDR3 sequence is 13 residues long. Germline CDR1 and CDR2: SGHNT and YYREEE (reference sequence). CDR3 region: CASSLSANTEAFF. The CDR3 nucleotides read TGTGCCAGCAGCTTGAGCGCGAACACTGAAGCTTTCTTT.

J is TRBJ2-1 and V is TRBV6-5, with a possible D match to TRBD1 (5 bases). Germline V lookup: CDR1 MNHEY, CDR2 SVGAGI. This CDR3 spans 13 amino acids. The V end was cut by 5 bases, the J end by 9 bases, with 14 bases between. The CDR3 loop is CASSLDRRGEQFF. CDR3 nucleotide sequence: TGTGCCAGCAGTCTTGACAGACGTGGTGAGCAGTTCTTC.

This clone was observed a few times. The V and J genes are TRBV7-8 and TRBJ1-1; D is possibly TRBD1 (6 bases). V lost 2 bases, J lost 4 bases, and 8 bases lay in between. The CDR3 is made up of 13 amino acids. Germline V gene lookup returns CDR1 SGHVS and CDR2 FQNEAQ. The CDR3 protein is CASSLSQGTEAFF. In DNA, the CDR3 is TGTGCCAGCAGCTTATCACAGGGCACTGAAGCTTTCTTT.

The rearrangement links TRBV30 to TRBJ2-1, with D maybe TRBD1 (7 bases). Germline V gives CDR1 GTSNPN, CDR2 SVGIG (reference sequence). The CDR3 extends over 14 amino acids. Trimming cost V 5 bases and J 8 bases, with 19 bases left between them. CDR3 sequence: CAWSRQGGGDEQFF. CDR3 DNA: TGTGCCTGGTCCCGGCAGGGGGGTGGTGATGAGCAGTTCTTC.

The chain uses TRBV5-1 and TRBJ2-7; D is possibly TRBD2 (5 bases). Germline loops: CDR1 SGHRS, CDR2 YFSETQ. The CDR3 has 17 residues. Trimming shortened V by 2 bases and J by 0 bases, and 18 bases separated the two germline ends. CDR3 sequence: CASSFAGLTRSSYEQYF. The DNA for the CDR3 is TGCGCCAGCAGCTTTGCGGGCCTAACCAGGAGCTCCTACGAGCAGTACTTC. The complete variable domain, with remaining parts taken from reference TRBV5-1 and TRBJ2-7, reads KAGVTQTPRYLIKTRGQQVTLSCSPISGHRSVSWYQQTPGQGLQFLFEYFSETQRNKGNFPGRFSGRQFSNSRSEMNVSTLELGDSALYLCASSFAGLTRSSYEQYFGPGTRLTVT.

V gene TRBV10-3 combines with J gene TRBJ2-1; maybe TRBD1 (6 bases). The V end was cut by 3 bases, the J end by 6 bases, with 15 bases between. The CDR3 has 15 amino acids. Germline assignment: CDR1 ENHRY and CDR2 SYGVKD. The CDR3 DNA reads TGTGCCATCAGTGAAGCACAGGGATCCCCCAATGAGCAGTTCTTC. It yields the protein CAISEAQGSPNEQFF.

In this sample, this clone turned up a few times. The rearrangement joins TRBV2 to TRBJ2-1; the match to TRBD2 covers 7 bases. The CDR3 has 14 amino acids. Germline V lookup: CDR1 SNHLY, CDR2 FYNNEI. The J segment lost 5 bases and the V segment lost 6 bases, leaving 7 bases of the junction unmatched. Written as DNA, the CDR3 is TGTGCCAGCAGGGTGGGACTAACCCACAATGAGCAGTTCTTC. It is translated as CASRVGLTHNEQFF. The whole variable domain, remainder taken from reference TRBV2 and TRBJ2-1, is EPEVTQTPSHQVTQMGQEVILRCVPISNHLYFYWYRQILGQKVEFLVSFYNNEISEKSEIFDDQFSVERPDGSNFTLKIRSTKLEDSAMYFCASRVGLTHNEQFFGPGTRLTVL.

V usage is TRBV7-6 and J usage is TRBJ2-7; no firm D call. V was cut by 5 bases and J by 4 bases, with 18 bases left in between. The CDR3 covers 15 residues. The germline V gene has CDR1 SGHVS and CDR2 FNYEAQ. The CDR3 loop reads CASSPGLAAPYEQYF. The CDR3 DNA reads TGTGCCAGCAGCCCCGGGTTGGCAGCTCCTTACGAGCAGTACTTC.

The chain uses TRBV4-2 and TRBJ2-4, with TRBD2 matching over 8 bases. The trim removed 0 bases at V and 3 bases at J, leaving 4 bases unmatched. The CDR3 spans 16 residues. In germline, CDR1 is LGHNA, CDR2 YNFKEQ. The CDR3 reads CASSQDPGGVKNIQYF. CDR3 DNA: TGTGCCAGCAGCCAAGATCCCGGGGGGGTCAAAAACATTCAGTACTTC.

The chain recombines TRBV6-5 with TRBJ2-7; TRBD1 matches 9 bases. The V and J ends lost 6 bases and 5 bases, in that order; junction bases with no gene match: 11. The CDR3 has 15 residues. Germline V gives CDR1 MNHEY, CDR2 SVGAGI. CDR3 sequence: CASRGAPGQGHEQYF. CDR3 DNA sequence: TGTGCCAGCAGGGGCGCCCCGGGACAGGGTCACGAGCAGTACTTC.

The CDR3 region has the DNA TGTGCCAGTAGTATAGAGCCCTACGCTGGAAACACCATATATTTT. Translating gives CASSIEPYAGNTIYF. V and J are TRBV19 and TRBJ1-3; unclear D gene. The V end lost 0 bases, the J end lost 2 bases, and 8 bases lay between the germline ends. The CDR3 has 15 residues. Germline V gene lookup returns CDR1 LNHDA and CDR2 SQIVND (reference sequence).

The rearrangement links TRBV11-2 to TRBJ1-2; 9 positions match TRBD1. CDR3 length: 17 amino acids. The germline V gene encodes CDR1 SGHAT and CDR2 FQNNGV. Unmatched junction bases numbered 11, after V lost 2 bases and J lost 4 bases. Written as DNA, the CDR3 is TGTGCCAGCAGCTTACTTGGTGGGACAGGGCCCCCCTATGGCTACACCTTC. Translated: CASSLLGGTGPPYGYTF.

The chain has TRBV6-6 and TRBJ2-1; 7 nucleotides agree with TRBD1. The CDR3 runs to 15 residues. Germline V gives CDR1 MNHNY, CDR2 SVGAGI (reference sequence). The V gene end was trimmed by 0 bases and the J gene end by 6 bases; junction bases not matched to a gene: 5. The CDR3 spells CASSYSTGSFNEQFF. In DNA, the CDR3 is TGTGCCAGCAGTTACTCGACAGGGTCATTCAATGAGCAGTTCTTC.

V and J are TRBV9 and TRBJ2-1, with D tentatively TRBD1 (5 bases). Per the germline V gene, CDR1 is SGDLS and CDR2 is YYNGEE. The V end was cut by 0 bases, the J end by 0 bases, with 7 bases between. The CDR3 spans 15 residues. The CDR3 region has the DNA TGTGCCAGCAGCGTAGGACAGAGCTCCTACAATGAGCAGTTCTTC. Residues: CASSVGQSSYNEQFF. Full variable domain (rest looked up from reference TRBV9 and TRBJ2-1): DSGVTQTPKHLITATGQRVTLRCSPRSGDLSVYWYQQSLDQGLQFLIQYYNGEERAKGNILERFSAQQFPDLHSELNLSSLELGDSALYFCASSVGQSSYNEQFFGPGTRLTVL.

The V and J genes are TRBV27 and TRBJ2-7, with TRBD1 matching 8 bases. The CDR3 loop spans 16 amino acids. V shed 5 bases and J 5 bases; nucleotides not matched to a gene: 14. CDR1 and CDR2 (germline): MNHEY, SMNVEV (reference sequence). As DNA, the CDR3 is TGTGCCAGCAGTGTGGGGGGCCGACAGGGGTTCCACGAGCAGTACTTC. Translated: CASSVGGRQGFHEQYF.

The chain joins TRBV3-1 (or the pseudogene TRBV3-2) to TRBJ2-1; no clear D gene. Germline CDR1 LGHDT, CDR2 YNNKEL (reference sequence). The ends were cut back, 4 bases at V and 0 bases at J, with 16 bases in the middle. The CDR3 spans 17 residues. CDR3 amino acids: CASSPLGSASSYNEQFF. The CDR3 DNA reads TGTGCCAGCAGCCCGCTAGGAAGCGCCAGCTCCTACAATGAGCAGTTCTTC.

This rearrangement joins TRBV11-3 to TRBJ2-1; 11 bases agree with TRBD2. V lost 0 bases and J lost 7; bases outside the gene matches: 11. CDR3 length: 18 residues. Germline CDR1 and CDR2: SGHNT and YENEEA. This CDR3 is CASSLESLAGGPENEQFF. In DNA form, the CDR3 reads TGTGCCAGCAGCTTAGAGAGTTTAGCGGGAGGGCCTGAAAATGAGCAGTTCTTC.

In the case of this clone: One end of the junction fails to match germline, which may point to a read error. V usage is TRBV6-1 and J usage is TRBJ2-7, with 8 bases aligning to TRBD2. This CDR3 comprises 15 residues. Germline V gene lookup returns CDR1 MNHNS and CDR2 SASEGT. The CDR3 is CASSEAGGTSHEQYF. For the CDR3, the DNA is TGTGCCAGCAGTGAGGCGGGAGGCACCTCCCACGAGCAGTACTTC.

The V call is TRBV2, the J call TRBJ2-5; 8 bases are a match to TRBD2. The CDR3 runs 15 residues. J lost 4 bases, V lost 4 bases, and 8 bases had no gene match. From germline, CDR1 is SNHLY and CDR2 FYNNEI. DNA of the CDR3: TGTGCCAGCAGTGCCTACAGCGGGAGCGGAGAGACCCAGTACTTC. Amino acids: CASSAYSGSGETQYF.

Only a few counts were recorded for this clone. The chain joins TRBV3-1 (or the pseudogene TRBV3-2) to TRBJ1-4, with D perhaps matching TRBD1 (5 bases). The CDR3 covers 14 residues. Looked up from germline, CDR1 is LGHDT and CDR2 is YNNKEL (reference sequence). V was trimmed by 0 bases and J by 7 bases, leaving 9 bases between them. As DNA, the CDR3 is TGTGCCAGCAGCCAAGATATGGGGGGTGAAAAACTGTTTTTT. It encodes CASSQDMGGEKLFF.

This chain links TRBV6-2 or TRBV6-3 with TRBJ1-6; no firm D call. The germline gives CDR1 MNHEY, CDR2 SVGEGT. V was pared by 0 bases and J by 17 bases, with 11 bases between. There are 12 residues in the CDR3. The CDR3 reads CASSYSSGRFHF. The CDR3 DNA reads TGTGCCAGCAGTTACTCGAGCGGGAGGTTCCACTTT.